These 18 T cell receptor beta chains were all obtained from the same sample, sequenced in a study of molecular identifiers for immune sequencing clone quantification. MiXCR, applied by TCRdb to the PCR reads, yields one record per CDR3 protein. The sample gives 600,000 to 650,000 distinct CDR3 sequences, about 20% of which show up once; 0.7% to 1% is in the top ten. The specimen sequenced was naive CD8+ T cells from blood, with Jurkat cell RNA spiked in. As for subset: FACS-sorted CD8+CD4-CCR7+CD45RA+ naive T cells. Every receptor here comes from a human donor in good health. Some libraries in this study had Jurkat cell RNA spiked in.

In this sample, this clonotype turned up many times. The V and J genes are TRBV20-1 and TRBJ1-2; D unresolved. Trimming stripped 5 bases from V and 7 bases from J, with 17 bases between. Germline CDR1 reads DFQATT; CDR2 reads SNEGSKA (reference sequence). The CDR3 sequence is 13 residues long. This CDR3 reads CSALGSGELGYTF. CDR3 nucleotide sequence: TGCAGTGCTCTAGGGAGCGGTGAACTTGGCTACACCTTC.

Only a few counts were recorded for this clonotype. The V and J genes are TRBV28 and TRBJ1-1, with 9 bases aligning to TRBD1. The CDR3 contains 15 residues. With 3 bases clipped from V and 6 bases from J, the junction kept 8 bases outside the gene matches. CDR1 is MDHEN, CDR2 SYDVKM, per germline. CDR3 DNA sequence: TGTGCCAGCAGTTTTCGGACAGGGGCTTGGTCTGAAGCTTTCTTT. Amino acid sequence: CASSFRTGAWSEAFF.

There are many counts of this clonotype. This chain joins TRBV20-1 and TRBJ1-6; D is undetermined. This CDR3 has 16 amino acids. Germline V gives CDR1 DFQATT, CDR2 SNEGSKA (reference sequence). V dropped 3 bases and J dropped 2 bases, with 14 bases sitting between them. The CDR3 region has the DNA TGCAGTGCTAGTTCACGGGATTTACCCTATAATTCACCCCTCCACTTT. It encodes CSASSRDLPYNSPLHF.

The V gene is TRBV7-9, the J gene TRBJ1-3; 7 bases are a match to TRBD1. The CDR3 is made up of 14 amino acids. The ends lost 5 bases at V and 4 bases at J; junction bases unmatched: 5. Germline CDR1 and CDR2: SEHNR and FQNEAQ (reference sequence). This chain's CDR3 is CASSPETGGNTIYF. CDR3 coding DNA: TGTGCCAGCAGCCCGGAGACAGGGGGAAACACCATATATTTT.

In this sample, this clonotype turned up many times. The chain combines TRBV28 with TRBJ2-7; tentatively, D is TRBD1 or TRBD2 (6 bases each). From germline, CDR1 is MDHEN and CDR2 SYDVKM. The CDR3 has 11 amino acids. V was cut by 6 bases and J by 8 bases, with 11 bases left in between. CDR3 residues: CASSRGTKQYF. The CDR3 nucleotides are TGTGCCAGCAGCCGGGGGACAAAGCAGTACTTC.

This clonotype was found many times. V usage is TRBV4-3 and J usage is TRBJ2-2; TRBD2 matches 9 bases. This CDR3 region has 14 residues. V lost 3 bases to trimming and J lost 7 bases; unmatched junction nucleotides: 3. The germline V gene has CDR1 LGHNA and CDR2 YSLEER. The CDR3 DNA reads TGCGCCAGCAGCCATGCTAGCGGGAACGGGGAGCTGTTTTTT. This codes for CASSHASGNGELFF.

There are a few counts of this clonotype. The J gene is TRBJ1-5, the V gene TRBV5-8; perhaps TRBD1 as D (5 bases). The V gene lost 7 bases and the J gene lost 5 bases, with 16 bases spanning the gap. This CDR3 contains 14 residues. From germline, CDR1 is SGHTS and CDR2 YDEGEE. DNA of the CDR3: TGTGCCAGCTCCAGCGTCTGGGGCGATCAGCCCCAGCATTTT. Amino acids: CASSSVWGDQPQHF.

V usage is TRBV11-2 and J usage is TRBJ2-7; D possibly corresponds to TRBD1 (6 bases). The CDR3 is 13 residues long. The germline gives CDR1 SGHAT, CDR2 FQNNGV. Trimming took off 4 bases at V and 4 bases at J, with 11 bases between the two ends. The CDR3 bases are TGTGCCAGCAGCTCACAGGGAATTTACGAGCAGTACTTC. Amino acid sequence: CASSSQGIYEQYF.

This clonotype was seen more than once but under ten times. The V and J genes are TRBV29-1 and TRBJ2-7; 7 positions match TRBD1. Germline V lookup: CDR1 SQVTM, CDR2 ANQGSEA. CDR3 size: 15 residues. V was clipped by 1 base and J by 4 bases; unmatched bases: 10. CDR3 sequence reads: CSVEGDSISSYEQYF. CDR3 nucleotides: TGCAGCGTTGAAGGGGACAGTATTTCTTCTTACGAGCAGTACTTC.

This chain connects TRBV5-4 to TRBJ2-1; D might be TRBD2 (5 bases). Trimming removed 4 bases at V and 5 bases at J, with 7 bases between. Germline CDR1 SGHNT, CDR2 YYREEE (reference sequence). The CDR3 is 12 amino acids. Here the CDR3 reads CASSGSNNEQFF. DNA of the CDR3: TGTGCCAGCAGCGGGAGTAACAATGAGCAGTTCTTC.

This clonotype was recorded many times. DNA for the CDR3: TGTGCCAGCAGCTCCCCATTGAGGACGGACGGGGAGACCCAGTACTTC. It codes for CASSSPLRTDGETQYF. This sequence joins TRBV7-9 and TRBJ2-5, with no clear D. This CDR3 spans 16 amino acids. From germline, CDR1 is SEHNR and CDR2 FQNEAQ (reference sequence). V lost 4 bases and J 5 bases, leaving 20 bases between the germline ends.

This clonotype has more than one count but fewer than ten. V usage is TRBV20-1 and J usage is TRBJ2-7; 10 nucleotides agree with TRBD2. The ends lost 2 bases at V and 5 bases at J; junction bases unmatched: 9. CDR1 is DFQATT, CDR2 SNEGSKA, per germline (reference sequence). The CDR3 is 15 amino acids. CDR3 sequence: CSARLAGALGNEQYF. CDR3 bases: TGCAGTGCTAGACTAGCGGGAGCCTTGGGTAACGAGCAGTACTTC.

In this sample, this clonotype turned up many times. The chain is built from TRBV9 and TRBJ2-3; 8 nucleotides agree with TRBD2. The CDR3 totals 21 residues. The ends lost 4 bases at V and 3 bases at J; junction bases unmatched: 25. Germline CDR1 reads SGDLS; CDR2 reads YYNGEE. DNA of the CDR3: TGTGCCAGCAGCCAGCGTGGGTTCTGGACGGGGGGGCCTATGAGGACAGATACGCAGTATTTT. Encoded protein: CASSQRGFWTGGPMRTDTQYF.

This clonotype was detected many times. The chain links TRBV24-1 to TRBJ2-1; D remains ambiguous. V was pared by 4 bases and J by 3 bases, with 6 bases between. There are 13 residues in the CDR3. CDR1 KGHDR and CDR2 SFDVKD come from the germline V gene. The CDR3 sequence is CATSDPYYNEQFF. The DNA for the CDR3 is TGTGCCACCAGTGACCCTTACTACAATGAGCAGTTCTTC.

This clonotype showed up many times. The genes are TRBV20-1 and TRBJ2-3; 8 bases match TRBD2. The CDR3 has 15 residues. The trim removed 5 bases at V and 1 base at J, leaving 8 bases unmatched. Germline lookup yields CDR1 DFQATT and CDR2 SNEGSKA (reference sequence). The CDR3 here is CSAGSRGLGTDTQYF. CDR3 bases: TGCAGTGCTGGGTCTCGGGGACTAGGCACAGATACGCAGTATTTT.

This clonotype occurred a few times. J is TRBJ2-5 and V is TRBV9, with 8 bases that match TRBD2. The CDR3 consists of 14 residues. In germline, CDR1 is SGDLS, CDR2 YYNGEE. Germline trimming cut 2 bases from V and 4 bases from J; bases unmatched to any gene: 4. The CDR3 reads CASSVTSGTETQYF. CDR3 bases: TGTGCCAGCAGCGTTACTAGCGGTACAGAGACCCAGTACTTC.

A few counts support this clonotype. The chain joins TRBV4-3 to TRBJ1-2; no firm D call. The CDR3 length is 12 residues. Trimming removed 3 bases from V and 3 bases from J, with 5 bases in between. CDR1 and CDR2 (germline): LGHNA, YSLEER. The CDR3 protein is CASSHDYYGYTF. CDR3 nucleotides: TGCGCCAGCAGCCATGACTACTATGGCTACACCTTC.

Comments on this clonotype: Just one base apart from a much larger clone, this may be a read error. Here the CDR3 DNA reads TGTGCCCGCAGTTACTCTGGTTTGGCGGGAGTAGACGAGCAGTACTTC. This gives the protein CARSYSGLAGVDEQYF. The J gene is TRBJ2-7, the V gene TRBV6-5; 7 nucleotides match TRBD2. The CDR3 totals 16 residues. Germline values: CDR1 MNHEY, CDR2 SVGAGI.